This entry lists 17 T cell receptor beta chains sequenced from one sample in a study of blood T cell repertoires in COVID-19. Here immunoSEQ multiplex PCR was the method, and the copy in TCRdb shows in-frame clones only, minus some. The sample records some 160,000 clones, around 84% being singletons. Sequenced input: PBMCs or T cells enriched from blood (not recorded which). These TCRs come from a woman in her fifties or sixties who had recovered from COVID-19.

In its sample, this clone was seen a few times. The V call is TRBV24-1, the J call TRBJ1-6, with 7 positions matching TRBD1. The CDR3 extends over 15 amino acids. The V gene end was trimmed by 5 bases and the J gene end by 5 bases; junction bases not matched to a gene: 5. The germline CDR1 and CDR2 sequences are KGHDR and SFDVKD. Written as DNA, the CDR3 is TGTGCCACCAGTGGTCCGACAGGGAATAATTCACCCCTCCACTTT. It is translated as CATSGPTGNNSPLHF.

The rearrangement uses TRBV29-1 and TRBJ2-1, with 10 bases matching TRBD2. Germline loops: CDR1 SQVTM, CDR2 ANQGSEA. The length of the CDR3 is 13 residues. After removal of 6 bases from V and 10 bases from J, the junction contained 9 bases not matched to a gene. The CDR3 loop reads CSVEPLAGAEQFF. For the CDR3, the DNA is TGCAGCGTCGAACCCCTAGCGGGAGCCGAGCAGTTCTTC.

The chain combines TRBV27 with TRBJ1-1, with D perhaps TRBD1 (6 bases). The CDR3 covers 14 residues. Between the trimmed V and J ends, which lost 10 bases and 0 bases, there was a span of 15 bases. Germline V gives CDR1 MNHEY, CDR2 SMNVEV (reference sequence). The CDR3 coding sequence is TGTGCCACCCAGAAGGGGGGGGTGAACACTGAAGCTTTCTTT. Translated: CATQKGGVNTEAFF.

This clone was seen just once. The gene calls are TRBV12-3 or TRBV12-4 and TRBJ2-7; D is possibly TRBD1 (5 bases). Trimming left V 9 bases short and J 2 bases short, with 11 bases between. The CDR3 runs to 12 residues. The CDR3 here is CARLGAAYEQYF. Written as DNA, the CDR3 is TGTGCCAGATTAGGGGCAGCCTACGAGCAGTACTTC.

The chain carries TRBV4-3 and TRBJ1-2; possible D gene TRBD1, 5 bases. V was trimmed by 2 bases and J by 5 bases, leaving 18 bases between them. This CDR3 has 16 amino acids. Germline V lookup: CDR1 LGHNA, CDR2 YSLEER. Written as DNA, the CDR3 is TGCGCCAGCAGCCAACAGACTGACAGCATAACTTATGGCTACACCTTC. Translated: CASSQQTDSITYGYTF.

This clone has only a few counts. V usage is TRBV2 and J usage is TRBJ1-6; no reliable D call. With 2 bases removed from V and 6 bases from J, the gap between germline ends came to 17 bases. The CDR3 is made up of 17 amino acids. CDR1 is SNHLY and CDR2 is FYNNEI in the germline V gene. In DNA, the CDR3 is TGTGCCAGCAGTGAAATGAGGCGAGGGAGTGGTAATTCACCCCTCCACTTT. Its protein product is CASSEMRRGSGNSPLHF.

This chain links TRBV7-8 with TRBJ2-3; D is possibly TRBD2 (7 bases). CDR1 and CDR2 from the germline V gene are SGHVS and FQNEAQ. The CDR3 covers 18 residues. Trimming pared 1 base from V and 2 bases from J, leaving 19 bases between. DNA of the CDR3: TGTGCCAGCAGCTTAGGGGGAGGGGGGCAAGGGGCCACAGATACGCAGTATTTT. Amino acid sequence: CASSLGGGGQGATDTQYF.

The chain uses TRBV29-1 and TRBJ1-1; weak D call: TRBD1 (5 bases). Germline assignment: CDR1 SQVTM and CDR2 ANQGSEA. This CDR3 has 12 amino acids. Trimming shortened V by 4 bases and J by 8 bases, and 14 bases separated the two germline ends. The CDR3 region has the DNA TGCAGCGTTGGGTCAGGGAGGACGGAAGCTTTCTTT. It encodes CSVGSGRTEAFF.

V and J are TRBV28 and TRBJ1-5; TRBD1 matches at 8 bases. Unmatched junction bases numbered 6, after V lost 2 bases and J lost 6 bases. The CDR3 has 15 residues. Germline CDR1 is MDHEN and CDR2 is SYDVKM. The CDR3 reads CASSLSPTGVQPQHF. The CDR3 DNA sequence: TGTGCCAGCAGTTTAAGCCCGACAGGGGTTCAGCCCCAGCATTTT.

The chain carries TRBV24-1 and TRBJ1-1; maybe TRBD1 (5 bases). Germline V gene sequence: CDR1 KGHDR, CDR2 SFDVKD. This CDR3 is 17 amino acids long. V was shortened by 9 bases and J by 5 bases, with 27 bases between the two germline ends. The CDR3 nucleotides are TGTGCCACCCCCCGTGGGGGGATCAATACACAGTGGACTGAAGCTTTCTTT. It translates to CATPRGGINTQWTEAFF.

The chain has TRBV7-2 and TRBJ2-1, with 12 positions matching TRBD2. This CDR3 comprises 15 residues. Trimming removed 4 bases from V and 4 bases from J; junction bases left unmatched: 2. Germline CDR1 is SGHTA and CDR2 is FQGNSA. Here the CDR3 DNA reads TGTGCCAGCAGCTCCGGACTAGCGGGATACAATGAGCAGTTCTTC. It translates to CASSSGLAGYNEQFF.

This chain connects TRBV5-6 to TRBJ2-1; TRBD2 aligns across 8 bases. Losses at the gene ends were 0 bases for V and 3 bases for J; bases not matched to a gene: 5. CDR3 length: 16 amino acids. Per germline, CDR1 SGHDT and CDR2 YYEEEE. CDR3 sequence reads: CASSLGLAGFYNEQFF. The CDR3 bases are TGTGCCAGCAGCTTGGGGTTAGCGGGGTTCTACAATGAGCAGTTCTTC.

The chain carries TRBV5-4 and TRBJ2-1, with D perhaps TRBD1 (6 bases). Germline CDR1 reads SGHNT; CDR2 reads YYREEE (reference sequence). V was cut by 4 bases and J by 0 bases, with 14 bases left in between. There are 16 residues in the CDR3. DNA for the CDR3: TGTGCCAGCAGCCTATGGACAGCTGGCTCCTACAATGAGCAGTTCTTC. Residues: CASSLWTAGSYNEQFF.

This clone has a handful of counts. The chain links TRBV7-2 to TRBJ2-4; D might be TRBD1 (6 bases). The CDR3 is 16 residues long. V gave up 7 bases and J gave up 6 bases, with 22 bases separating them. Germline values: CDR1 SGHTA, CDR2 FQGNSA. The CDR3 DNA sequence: TGTGCCAGCAAAGCTTCGGTGGGGGCTGCGGGAAACATTCAGTACTTC. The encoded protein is CASKASVGAAGNIQYF. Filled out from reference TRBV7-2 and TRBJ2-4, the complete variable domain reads GAGVSQSPSNKVTEKGKDVELRCDPISGHTALYWYRQSLGQGLEFLIYFQGNSAPDKSGLPSDRFSAERTGGSVSTLTIQRTQQEDSAVYLCASKASVGAAGNIQYFGAGTRLSVL.

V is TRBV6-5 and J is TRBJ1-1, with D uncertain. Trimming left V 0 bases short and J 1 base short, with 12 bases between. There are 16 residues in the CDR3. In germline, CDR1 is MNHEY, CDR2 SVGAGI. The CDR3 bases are TGTGCCAGCAGTTACTCGCTTTCACGGGGGAACACTGAAGCTTTCTTT. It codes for CASSYSLSRGNTEAFF.

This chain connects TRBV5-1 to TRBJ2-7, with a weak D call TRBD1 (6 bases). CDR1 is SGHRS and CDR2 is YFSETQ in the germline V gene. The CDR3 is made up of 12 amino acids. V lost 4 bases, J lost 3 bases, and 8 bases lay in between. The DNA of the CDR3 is TGCGCCAGCAGCCCGGACAGCTACGAGCAGTACTTC. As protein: CASSPDSYEQYF.

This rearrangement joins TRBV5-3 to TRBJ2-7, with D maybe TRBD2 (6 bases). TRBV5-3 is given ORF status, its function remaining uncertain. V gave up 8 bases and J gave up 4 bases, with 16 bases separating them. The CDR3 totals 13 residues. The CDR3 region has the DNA TGTGCCAGGCCGACGGAGACTAGTTACGAGCAGTACTTC. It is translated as CARPTETSYEQYF.